Following are 7 T cell receptor beta chains from one sample sequenced in a study of blood T cell repertoires in COVID-19. The assay was immunoSEQ multiplex PCR, and TCRdb's table has in-frame clones only and misses some. The sample has about 300,000 clones, around 90% seen once; the top ten hold approximately 4.7%. The sequencing input was PBMCs or T cells enriched from blood (not recorded which). These receptors were taken from a man in his sixties who had recovered from COVID-19.

CDR3 loop: CASSLAGERYEQYF. For the CDR3, the DNA is TGTGCCAGCAGTCTAGCGGGAGAGCGGTACGAGCAGTACTTC. V usage is TRBV6-5 and J usage is TRBJ2-7; 10 nucleotides agree with TRBD2. CDR1 is MNHEY, CDR2 SVGAGI, per germline. V lost 5 bases to trimming and J lost 4 bases; unmatched junction nucleotides: 5. CDR3 size: 14 residues.

The chain employs TRBV7-3 and TRBJ2-3, with D tentatively TRBD2 (5 bases). With 5 bases removed from V and 5 bases from J, the gap between germline ends came to 26 bases. Per germline, CDR1 SGHTA and CDR2 FQGTGA. CDR3 size: 18 residues. CDR3 amino acids: CASSLTSGLGAELDTQYF. As DNA, the CDR3 is TGTGCCAGCAGCCTCACCTCGGGGTTGGGCGCGGAGCTAGATACGCAGTATTTT. The whole variable domain, remainder taken from reference TRBV7-3 and TRBJ2-3, is GAGVSQTPSNKVTEKGKYVELRCDPISGHTALYWYRQSLGQGPEFLIYFQGTGAADDSGLPNDRFFAVRPEGSVSTLKIQRTERGDSAVYLCASSLTSGLGAELDTQYFGPGTRLTVL.

The V gene is TRBV7-3, the J gene TRBJ2-1; 8 bases are shared with TRBD2. CDR1 SGHTA and CDR2 FQGTGA come from the germline V gene. The CDR3 spans 13 residues. Losses at the gene ends were 5 bases for V and 5 bases for J; bases not matched to a gene: 2. The CDR3 is CASSISGNNEQFF. In DNA, the CDR3 is TGTGCCAGCAGCATTAGCGGGAACAATGAGCAGTTCTTC.

The chain has TRBV28 and TRBJ2-3, with D possibly matching TRBD1 (5 bases). CDR1 is MDHEN, CDR2 SYDVKM, per germline. The length of the CDR3 is 12 residues. Trimming stripped 2 bases from V and 9 bases from J, with 9 bases between. CDR3 coding DNA: TGTGCCAGCAGTTTAATAGGGGAAACGCAGTATTTT. Amino acid sequence: CASSLIGETQYF.

The genes are TRBV7-2 and TRBJ2-5; a possible D gene is TRBD2 (6 bases). Deletions cut 5 bases from V and 2 bases from J, with 12 bases between. Germline assignment: CDR1 SGHTA and CDR2 FQGNSA. CDR3 length: 14 amino acids. CDR3 bases: TGTGCCAGCAGCCGCACTAGCAGTCAAGAGACCCAGTACTTC. It yields the protein CASSRTSSQETQYF.

The chain employs TRBV5-6 and TRBJ1-2, with 7 nucleotides matching TRBD1. From germline, CDR1 is SGHDT and CDR2 YYEEEE. The CDR3 totals 15 residues. The junction had 10 bases not matched to a gene; V was cut back by 2 bases and J by 6 bases. CDR3 region: CASSFSGTASNGYTF. The DNA for the CDR3 is TGTGCCAGCAGCTTTTCCGGGACAGCTAGTAATGGCTACACCTTC.

The genes are TRBV5-6 and TRBJ1-5; 9 bases agree with TRBD1. The V segment lost 2 bases and the J segment 3 bases; nucleotides outside the gene matches: 6. The CDR3 covers 16 residues. CDR1 is SGHDT, CDR2 YYEEEE, per germline. The CDR3 sequence is CASSFGTGNPNQPQHF. CDR3 nucleotides: TGTGCCAGCAGCTTCGGGACAGGGAACCCCAATCAGCCCCAGCATTTT.